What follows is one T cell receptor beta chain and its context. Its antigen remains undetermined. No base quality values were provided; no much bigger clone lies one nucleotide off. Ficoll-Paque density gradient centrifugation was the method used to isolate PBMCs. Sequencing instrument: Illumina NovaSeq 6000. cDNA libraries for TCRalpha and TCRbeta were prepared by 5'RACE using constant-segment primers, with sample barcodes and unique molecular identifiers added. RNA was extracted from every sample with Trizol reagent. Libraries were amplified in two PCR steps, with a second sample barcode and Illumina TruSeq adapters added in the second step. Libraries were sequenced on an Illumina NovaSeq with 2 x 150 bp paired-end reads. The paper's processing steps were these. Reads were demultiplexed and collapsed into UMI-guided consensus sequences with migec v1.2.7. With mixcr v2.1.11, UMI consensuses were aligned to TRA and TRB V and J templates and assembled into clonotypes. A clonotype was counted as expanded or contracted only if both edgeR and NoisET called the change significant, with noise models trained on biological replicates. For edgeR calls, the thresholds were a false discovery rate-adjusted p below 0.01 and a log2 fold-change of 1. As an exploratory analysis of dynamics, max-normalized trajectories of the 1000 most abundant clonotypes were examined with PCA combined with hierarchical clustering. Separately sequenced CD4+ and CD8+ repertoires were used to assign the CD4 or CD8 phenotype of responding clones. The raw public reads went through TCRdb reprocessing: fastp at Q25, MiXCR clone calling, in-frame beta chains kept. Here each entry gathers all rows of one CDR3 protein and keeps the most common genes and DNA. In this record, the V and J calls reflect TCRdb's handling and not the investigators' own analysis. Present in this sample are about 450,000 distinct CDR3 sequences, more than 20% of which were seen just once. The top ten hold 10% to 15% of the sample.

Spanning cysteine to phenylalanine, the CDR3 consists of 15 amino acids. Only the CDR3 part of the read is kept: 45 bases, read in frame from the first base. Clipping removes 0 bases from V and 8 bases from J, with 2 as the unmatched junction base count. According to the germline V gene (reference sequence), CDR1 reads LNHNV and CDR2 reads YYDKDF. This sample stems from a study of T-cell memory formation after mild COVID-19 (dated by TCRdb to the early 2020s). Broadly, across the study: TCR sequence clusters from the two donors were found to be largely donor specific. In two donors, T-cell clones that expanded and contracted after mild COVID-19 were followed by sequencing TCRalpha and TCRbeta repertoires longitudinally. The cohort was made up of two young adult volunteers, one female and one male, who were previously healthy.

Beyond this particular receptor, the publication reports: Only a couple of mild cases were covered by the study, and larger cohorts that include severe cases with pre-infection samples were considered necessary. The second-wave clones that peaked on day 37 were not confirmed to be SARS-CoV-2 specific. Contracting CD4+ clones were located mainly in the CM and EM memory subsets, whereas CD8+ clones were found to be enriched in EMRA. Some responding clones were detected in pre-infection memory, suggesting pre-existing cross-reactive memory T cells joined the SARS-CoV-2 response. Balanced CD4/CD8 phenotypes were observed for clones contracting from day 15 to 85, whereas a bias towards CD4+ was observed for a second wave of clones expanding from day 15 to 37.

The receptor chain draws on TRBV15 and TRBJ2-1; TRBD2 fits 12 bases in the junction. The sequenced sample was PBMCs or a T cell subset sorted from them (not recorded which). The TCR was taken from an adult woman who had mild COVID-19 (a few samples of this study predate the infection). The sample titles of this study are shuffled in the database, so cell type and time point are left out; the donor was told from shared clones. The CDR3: CATSRELAGGYEQFF. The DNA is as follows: TGTGCCACCAGCAGAGAACTAGCGGGAGGTTATGAGCAGTTCTTC.